The 4 T cell receptor beta chains given below trace back to one sample, sequenced in a study of CD8+ T cells in alopecia areata. Following extraction, RNA underwent reverse transcription to cDNA, which served as the sequencing template. Generated by immunoSEQ multiplex PCR, the TCRdb table keeps only in-frame clones and is missing some. Of around 110,000 clones listed, roughly 50% are singletons. The treatment is: oral pan-JAK inhibitor, 5-10 mg twice daily. The sequencing here drew on CD8+ T cells sorted from blood, taken at week 24, from a patient treated with tofacitinib. The receptors here all came from a human donor with alopecia areata.

The V call is TRBV27, the J call TRBJ1-1; 9 positions agree with TRBD1. The germline V gene encodes CDR1 MNHEY and CDR2 SMNVEV (reference sequence). The length of the CDR3 is 15 residues. V was clipped by 4 bases and J by 3 bases; unmatched bases: 6. The CDR3 DNA is TGTGCCAGCAGTTCGCCCGGGACAGGGTACACTGAAGCTTTCTTT. Residues: CASSSPGTGYTEAFF.

The V call is TRBV27, the J call TRBJ2-7, with 8 bases matching TRBD1. The length of the CDR3 is 14 residues. Unmatched junction bases numbered 4, after V lost 3 bases and J lost 3 bases. Germline CDR1 MNHEY, CDR2 SMNVEV (reference sequence). The CDR3 loop is CASSLAGGYYEQYF. The CDR3 DNA reads TGTGCCAGCAGTTTGGCAGGGGGCTACTACGAGCAGTACTTC.

The gene calls are TRBV27 and TRBJ1-4, with a weak D call TRBD1 (6 bases). Germline-derived CDR1 and CDR2 are MNHEY and SMNVEV (reference sequence). V was cut by 2 bases and J by 7 bases, with 14 bases left in between. The CDR3 loop spans 15 amino acids. The CDR3 bases are TGTGCCAGCAGTTTAGCTGGGGGCCTGGTTGAAAAACTGTTTTTT. It specifies CASSLAGGLVEKLFF.

This clone was picked up a small number of times. The rearrangement joins TRBV6-5 to TRBJ1-1; D is possibly TRBD1 (5 bases). Germline V gives CDR1 MNHEY, CDR2 SVGAGI. V lost 2 bases and J 6 bases, leaving 13 bases between the germline ends. This CDR3 is 14 amino acids long. The CDR3 here is CASSYLEGRSEAFF. The CDR3 DNA reads as TGTGCCAGCAGTTACCTTGAGGGACGTTCTGAAGCTTTCTTT.